This T cell receptor beta chain was identified during a study of human T cells and chemical hapten exposure. Study-level information: Cases of alopecia areata, totalis or universalis occurred in a predominantly female patient group. General observations from the study: It should be noted that donors had alopecia, so their immune response may differ from healthy people's. Expanded TCRs were compared with controls, and the expanded TCRs formed significantly more large CDR3 similarity clusters.

Each cDNA molecule in the library carried unique molecular identifiers. TCRdb processed the RACE reads anew with MiXCR; each CDR3 protein has one entry. This sample carries approximately 400,000 distinct CDR3 sequences, approximately 5.1% of them seen once, and the ten largest clones take just over 2.5%. The table lists this clonotype with a few counts. As yet, its antigen is unknown. The V and J ends lost 7 bases and 3 bases, in that order; junction bases with no gene match: 14. This CDR3 has 17 amino acids. Germline V gives CDR1 LNHDA, CDR2 SQIVND (reference sequence). Time point of the sample: pre-sensitization, week 0. Treatment specified: therapeutic diphenylcyclopropenone sensitization with weekly scalp DPC.

The specimen comprised whole blood, sampled in connection with sensitization to the hapten diphenylcyclopropenone (DPC). The rearrangement uses TRBV19 and TRBJ1-5; 8 bases agree with TRBD1. This clonotype originated in a woman aged 45-65 years with alopecia areata. Some clones in this sample may be carry-over from other donors' samples. CDR3 region: CASTPGQATTFNQPQHF. As DNA, the CDR3 is TGTGCCAGTACCCCGGGACAGGCGACGACTTTCAATCAGCCCCAGCATTTT.